Below, 16 T cell receptor beta chains from the same sample are listed, as sequenced in a study of T cells in Graves' hyperthyroidism and ophthalmopathy. Researchers amplified the TCR beta CDR3 regions from RNA transcripts. The HTBI primer set served for first-round RT-PCR of the TCR CDR3. TCRdb redid the calling of the multiplex PCR reads with MiXCR, one entry per CDR3 protein. The sample has around 690,000 distinct CDR3 sequences; roughly 20% are singletons. Sequenced material: blood. These receptors all stem from a man younger than 40 with Graves' ophthalmopathy.

The chain combines TRBV5-8 with TRBJ2-7; 9 bases align to TRBD1. The V gene's germline CDR1 is SGHTS and CDR2 YDEGEE. Germline trimming cut 3 bases from V and 6 bases from J; bases unmatched to any gene: 7. This CDR3 has 14 residues. The CDR3 region has the DNA TGTGCCAGCAGCTCGGGACAGGGCGGCTTCGAGCAGTACTTC. Amino acid sequence: CASSSGQGGFEQYF.

The chain uses TRBV6-1 and TRBJ2-5; a weak D match, TRBD2 (6 bases). The length of the CDR3 is 15 residues. Germline lookup yields CDR1 MNHNS and CDR2 SASEGT. V gave up 7 bases and J gave up 7 bases, with 22 bases separating them. The CDR3 DNA sequence: TGTGCCAGCACCCGTACTCGAGGGGTGGGGGGGACCCAGTACTTC. This gives the protein CASTRTRGVGGTQYF.

The chain links TRBV9 to TRBJ2-7; D is perhaps TRBD1 (5 bases). Germline CDR1 and CDR2: SGDLS and YYNGEE. CDR3 length equals 14 residues. The germline V and J ends were trimmed by 3 bases and 0 bases, with 10 bases remaining between them. The CDR3 sequence: CASSATTGSYEQYF. The CDR3 DNA is TGTGCCAGCAGCGCCACTACAGGCTCCTACGAGCAGTACTTC.

This clonotype was detected ten times or more. This chain uses TRBV12-3 or TRBV12-4 with TRBJ2-5, with 7 bases fitting TRBD1. The junction had 5 bases not matched to a gene; V was cut back by 6 bases and J by 1 base. The CDR3 has 14 amino acids. The CDR3 region is CASRLRQGQETQYF. CDR3 DNA sequence: TGTGCCAGCAGACTCAGACAGGGCCAAGAGACCCAGTACTTC.

As DNA, the CDR3 is TGTGCCAGTAGTATTTGGGCCCCGGACAGTAGCAATCAGCCCCAGCATTTT. It translates to CASSIWAPDSSNQPQHF. V usage is TRBV19 and J usage is TRBJ1-5, with a weak D call TRBD1 (6 bases). This CDR3 has 17 residues. V lost 3 bases to trimming and J lost 0 bases, with 15 bases between them. Germline V gives CDR1 LNHDA, CDR2 SQIVND (reference sequence).

This CDR3 reads CATSRADGMAQYF. In DNA form, the CDR3 reads TGTGCCACCTCGCGGGCGGACGGGATGGCGCAGTATTTT. V gene TRBV6-1 combines with J gene TRBJ2-3, with D possibly TRBD2 on 5 matching bases. The V gene lost 10 bases and the J gene lost 10 bases, with 21 bases spanning the gap. The CDR3 totals 13 residues. From germline, CDR1 is MNHNS and CDR2 SASEGT.

The chain uses TRBV27 and TRBJ1-5, with no clear D. CDR3 length: 16 residues. The V gene's germline CDR1 is MNHEY and CDR2 SMNVEV (reference sequence). V was shortened by 4 bases and J by 4 bases, with 17 bases between the two germline ends. CDR3 sequence (DNA): TGTGCCAGCAGTTCTCACCGCGACGAGTCGAATCAGCCCCAGCATTTT. Encoded protein: CASSSHRDESNQPQHF.

V is TRBV12-3 or TRBV12-4 and J is TRBJ2-7; 7 bases align to TRBD1. The length of the CDR3 is 13 residues. V was pared by 10 bases and J by 7 bases, with 13 bases of the junction left unmatched. Here the CDR3 DNA reads TGTGCCACCCGACAGGGAAAAATGGGTGAGCAGTACTTC. Protein sequence: CATRQGKMGEQYF.

This clonotype was seen more than once but under ten times. CDR3 sequence: CASSLQGVEQYF. The CDR3 DNA reads TGTGCCAGCAGTCTACAGGGGGTCGAGCAGTACTTC. The rearrangement links TRBV27 to TRBJ2-7, with TRBD1 matching over 8 bases. Germline trimming cut 5 bases from V and 6 bases from J; bases unmatched to any gene: 3. The germline gives CDR1 MNHEY, CDR2 SMNVEV (reference sequence). The CDR3 covers 12 residues.

This chain joins TRBV10-3 and TRBJ2-7; 13 nucleotides align to TRBD2. The CDR3 has 14 residues. CDR1 and CDR2 (germline): ENHRY, SYGVKD. The ends lost 10 bases at V and 4 bases at J; junction bases unmatched: 7. In nucleotides, the CDR3 is TGTGCCACCACACTAGCGGGAGGGCCTTACGAGCAGTACTTC. Amino acid sequence: CATTLAGGPYEQYF.

This clonotype showed up many times. V gene TRBV5-1 combines with J gene TRBJ1-1; D gene ambiguous. Germline CDR1 and CDR2: SGHRS and YFSETQ. The CDR3 runs to 14 residues. Trimming took off 0 bases at V and 5 bases at J, with 11 bases between the two ends. CDR3 nucleotides: TGCGCCAGCAGCTTGGAGGAGGGCAGGACTGAAGCTTTCTTT. Its protein is CASSLEEGRTEAFF.

This clonotype was recorded at least ten times. The CDR3 coding sequence is TGTGCCAGCAGTTTTGGCCGAGGGGGCCCGGAGACCGGGGAGCTGTTTTTT. Protein product: CASSFGRGGPETGELFF. The chain links TRBV28 to TRBJ2-2; TRBD1 agrees at 7 bases. V gave up 3 bases and J gave up 5 bases; unmatched junction bases: 12. This CDR3 has 17 amino acids. Per germline, CDR1 MDHEN and CDR2 SYDVKM.

This clonotype was seen ten or more times. V is TRBV10-1 and J is TRBJ1-1; D uncertain. The CDR3 runs 13 residues. With 2 bases removed from V and 0 bases from J, the gap between germline ends came to 4 bases. The V gene's germline CDR1 is WNHNN and CDR2 SYGVQD (reference sequence). The CDR3 DNA reads as TGCGCCAGCAGTGAGGCTCTGAACACTGAAGCTTTCTTT. It is translated as CASSEALNTEAFF.

This clonotype appeared a few times. The chain carries TRBV25-1 and TRBJ2-7, with 7 nucleotides matching TRBD1. This CDR3 is built from 12 residues. V lost 9 bases, J lost 3 bases, and 5 bases stayed unmatched. The germline gives CDR1 MGHDK, CDR2 SYGVNS. CDR3 sequence: CASRDRVYEQYF. CDR3 nucleotides: TGTGCCAGTAGAGACAGGGTCTACGAGCAGTACTTC.

Details on this clonotype: Germline and junction disagree at one end, which may indicate a read error. The V call is TRBV6-5, the J call TRBJ1-1; TRBD1 might be the D (6 bases). Germline V gene data show CDR1 as MNHEY and CDR2 as SVGAGI. The CDR3 runs 14 residues. The CDR3 loop reads CTSSYGRGYSEAFF. The CDR3 DNA follows: TGTACCAGCAGTTACGGCAGGGGTTATTCTGAAGCTTTCTTT.

This clonotype was observed a few times. The chain employs TRBV9 and TRBJ1-3; the match to TRBD1 covers 7 bases. CDR1 is SGDLS and CDR2 is YYNGEE in the germline V gene. Trimming cost V 3 bases and J 2 bases; bases outside gene matches: 2. This CDR3 has 14 amino acids. The chain's CDR3 is CASSAGGTGNTIYF. The CDR3 bases are TGTGCCAGCAGCGCAGGGGGTACTGGAAACACCATATATTTT.